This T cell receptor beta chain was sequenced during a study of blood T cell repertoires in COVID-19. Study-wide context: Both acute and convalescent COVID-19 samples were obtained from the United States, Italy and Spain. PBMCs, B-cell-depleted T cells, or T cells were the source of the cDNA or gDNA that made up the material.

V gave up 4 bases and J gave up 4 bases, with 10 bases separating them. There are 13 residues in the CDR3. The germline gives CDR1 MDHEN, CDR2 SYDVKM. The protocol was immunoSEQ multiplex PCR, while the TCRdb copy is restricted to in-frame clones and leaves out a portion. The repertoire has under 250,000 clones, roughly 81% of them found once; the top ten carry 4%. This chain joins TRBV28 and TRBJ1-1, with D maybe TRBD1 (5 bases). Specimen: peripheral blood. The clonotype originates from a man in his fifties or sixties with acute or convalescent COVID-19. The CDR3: CASSYDSRTEAFF. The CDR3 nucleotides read TGTGCCAGCAGTTACGACAGTCGCACTGAAGCTTTCTTT.